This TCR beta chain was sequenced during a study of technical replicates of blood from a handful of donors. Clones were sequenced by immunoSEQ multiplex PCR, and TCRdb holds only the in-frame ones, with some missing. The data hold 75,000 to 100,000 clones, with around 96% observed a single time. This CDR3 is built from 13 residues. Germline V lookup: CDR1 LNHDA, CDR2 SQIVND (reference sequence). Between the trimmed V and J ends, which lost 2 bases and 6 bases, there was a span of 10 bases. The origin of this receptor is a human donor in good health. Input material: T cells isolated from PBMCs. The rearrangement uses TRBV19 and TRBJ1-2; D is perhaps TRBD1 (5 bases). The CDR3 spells CASSIRGANGYTF. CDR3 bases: TGTGCCAGTAGTATACGTGGGGCGAATGGCTACACCTTC.